Sequencing of this T cell receptor (beta chain) was carried out in a study of T cells expressing NK-cell markers. Each CDR3 protein gets one entry in TCRdb, which reprocessed the 5' RACE reads and gives no DNA. The sample totals about 460,000 distinct CDR3 sequences; its top ten clones hold under 1.5%. Germline V lookup: CDR1 LGHDT, CDR2 YNNKEL (reference sequence). The CDR3 has 16 residues. The TCR sequence derives from a woman in her fifties or sixties in good health. The sequenced sample consisted of blood T cells: a sorted CD56 or NKG2C T cell subset, CD4+ or CD8+ T cells, or bulk PBMC T cells (not recorded which). The chain is built from TRBV3-1 and TRBJ2-1; the D call from TCRdb, TRBD1, cannot be confirmed without DNA. CDR3 protein: CASSPGSAGTSIEQFF.